These T cell receptor beta chains were read from a single sample in a study of cytomegalovirus exposure and HLA in healthy donors. Here immunoSEQ multiplex PCR was the method, and the copy in TCRdb shows in-frame clones only, minus some. In the table there are about 180,000 clones, about 80% of which are singletons. The sequenced sample was PBMCs. These receptors came from a woman in her twenties or thirties in good health and CMV-seronegative. The CDR3 runs from the conserved cysteine through the conserved F or W. The order of the fields is V gene, D gene, J gene, clone size, CDR3 protein, CDR3 DNA. A D gene is named only where the DNA matches it firmly. Clone size, where shown, is once, few, many, or a class for clones that have expanded.

TRBV5-4	TRBD1	TRBJ2-1	-	CASSLTGANEQFF	TGTGCCAGCAGCTTGACAGGGGCCAATGAGCAGTTCTTC
TRBV15	TRBD1	TRBJ1-2	-	CATSQPTRGPYGYTF	TGTGCCACCAGCCAACCTACCAGGGGGCCCTATGGCTACACCTTC
TRBV21-1	-	TRBJ1-2	-	CASSLQKTKNYGYTF	TGTGCCAGCAGCCTACAGAAGACTAAGAACTATGGCTACACCTTC
TRBV21-1	-	TRBJ1-1	few	CASSKEGQGSTEAFF	TGTGCCAGCAGCAAAGAGGGACAGGGCTCGACTGAAGCTTTCTTT
TRBV25-1	TRBD2	TRBJ2-5	-	CASSVSLTSGGRQETQYF	TGTGCCAGCAGTGTCTCCCTGACTAGCGGGGGGCGACAAGAGACCCAGTACTTC
TRBV4-3	-	TRBJ2-3	-	CASSQDSGDTQYF	TGCGCCAGCAGCCAAGATTCCGGAGATACGCAGTATTTT
TRBV4-2	-	TRBJ1-1	-	CASSQEPRENTEAFF	TGTGCCAGCAGCCAAGAACCGAGAGAGAACACTGAAGCTTTCTTT
TRBV7-2	TRBD1	TRBJ2-7	-	CASSWPGQGLYEQYF	TGTGCCAGCAGCTGGCCGGGACAGGGCCTATACGAGCAGTACTTC
TRBV7-8	-	TRBJ2-6	-	CASTEQGTGANVLTF	TGTGCCAGCACCGAACAGGGTACTGGGGCCAACGTCCTGACTTTC
TRBV5-8	-	TRBJ2-7	-	CASSPVGHYEQYF	TGTGCCAGCAGCCCAGTTGGGCACTACGAGCAGTACTTC
TRBV4-3	TRBD2	TRBJ2-3	-	CASSQAREGAQYF	TGCGCCAGCAGCCAAGCCCGGGAGGGGGCGCAGTATTTT
TRBV5-8	TRBD1	TRBJ2-3	-	CASSRPQGQPTDTQYF	TGTGCCAGCAGTCGTCCACAGGGGCAGCCCACAGATACGCAGTATTTT
TRBV7-9	-	TRBJ2-5	-	CASSLESQVYF	TGTGCCAGCAGCTTAGAATCCCAGGTGTACTTC
TRBV7-2	-	TRBJ2-2	-	CASSLMGGGRTGELFF	TGTGCCAGCAGCCTAATGGGGGGGGGCCGAACCGGGGAGCTGTTTTTT
TRBV28	TRBD2	TRBJ2-7	-	CASSLRRTSGIYEQYF	TGTGCCAGCAGTCTCAGACGGACTAGCGGGATTTACGAGCAGTACTTC
TRBV28	TRBD1	TRBJ2-5	-	CASSSPAQSRDSYQETQYF	TGTGCCAGCAGTTCACCGGCCCAGTCCCGGGACAGTTACCAAGAGACCCAGTACTTC
TRBV19	TRBD1	TRBJ1-2	-	CASSRNRGRQGYTF	TGTGCCAGTAGTAGGAATAGGGGGCGTCAAGGCTACACCTTC
TRBV19	-	TRBJ2-7	-	CASSTKTGPYEQYF	TGTGCCAGTAGTACAAAGACAGGACCCTACGAGCAGTACTTC
TRBV5-6	-	TRBJ2-7	-	CASSLFVAVSYEQYF	TGTGCCAGCAGCTTGTTCGTAGCGGTCTCCTACGAGCAGTACTTC
TRBV7-9	-	TRBJ2-1	once	CASSPGLVRWFF	TGTGCCAGCAGCCCGGGACTGGTTCGGTGGTTCTTC
TRBV18	TRBD1	TRBJ2-1	-	CASSPVDRGYNEQFF	TGTGCCAGCTCACCCGTCGACAGGGGATACAATGAGCAGTTCTTC
TRBV2	TRBD1	TRBJ1-1	-	CASRRTGDTEAFF	TGTGCCAGCAGGAGGACAGGGGACACTGAAGCTTTCTTT
TRBV5-4	TRBD2	TRBJ2-5	-	CASSLAGGGETQYF	TGTGCCAGCAGCTTGGCCGGGGGGGGAGAGACCCAGTACTTC
TRBV5-1	-	TRBJ2-3	-	CASSLVLTDTQYF	TGCGCCAGCAGCTTGGTCCTCACAGATACGCAGTATTTT
TRBV6-5	-	TRBJ2-3	-	CASSYAEAGADTQYF	TGTGCCAGCAGTTACGCGGAAGCAGGGGCAGATACGCAGTATTTT
TRBV7-9	-	TRBJ2-5	-	CASSPPRGTQYF	TGTGCCAGCAGCCCGCCACGGGGGACCCAGTACTTC
TRBV28	-	TRBJ2-1	-	CASSQGLSSYNEQFF	TGTGCCAGCAGTCAGGGGCTATCATCCTACAATGAGCAGTTCTTC
TRBV2	TRBD2	TRBJ2-7	-	CATQEGGSYEQYF	TGTGCCACCCAGGAGGGCGGGAGTTACGAGCAGTACTTC
TRBV7-9	-	TRBJ1-2	few	CASSFETGYGYTF	TGTGCCAGCAGCTTCGAGACAGGCTATGGCTACACCTTC
TRBV9	TRBD2	TRBJ2-3	-	CASSVQAGNSPDTQYF	TGTGCCAGCAGCGTACAAGCGGGGAATTCACCAGATACGCAGTATTTT
TRBV9	TRBD2	TRBJ2-2	-	CASSVGQGGSGTGELFF	TGTGCCAGCAGCGTAGGCCAGGGAGGGAGTGGCACCGGGGAGCTGTTTTTT
TRBV28	TRBD1	TRBJ2-7	-	CASSLTGNYEQYF	TGTGCCAGCAGTTTGACAGGGAACTACGAGCAGTACTTC